The T cell receptor beta chain described here comes from a study of T cells in Graves' hyperthyroidism and ophthalmopathy. Template material for amplifying TCR beta CDR3 regions consisted of RNA transcripts. TCR CDR3 regions were first amplified by RT-PCR with HTBI primers. TCRdb re-derived calls from the multiplex PCR reads in MiXCR, one entry per CDR3 protein. The sample records hundreds of thousands of distinct CDR3 sequences, about 14% being singletons. CDR1 is KGHSH and CDR2 is LQKENI in the germline V gene. CDR3 length: 14 residues. V shed 3 bases and J 4 bases; nucleotides not matched to a gene: 3. An approximately 10 ml volume of fresh peripheral blood provided the PBMCs.

The gene calls are TRBV18 and TRBJ1-3; 7 nucleotides agree with TRBD1. This clonotype was obtained from a woman in her 40s with Graves' ophthalmopathy. The sample was blood. CDR3 bases: TGTGCCAGCTCACCGGACAGGAACGGAAACACCATATATTTT. Translating gives CASSPDRNGNTIYF.